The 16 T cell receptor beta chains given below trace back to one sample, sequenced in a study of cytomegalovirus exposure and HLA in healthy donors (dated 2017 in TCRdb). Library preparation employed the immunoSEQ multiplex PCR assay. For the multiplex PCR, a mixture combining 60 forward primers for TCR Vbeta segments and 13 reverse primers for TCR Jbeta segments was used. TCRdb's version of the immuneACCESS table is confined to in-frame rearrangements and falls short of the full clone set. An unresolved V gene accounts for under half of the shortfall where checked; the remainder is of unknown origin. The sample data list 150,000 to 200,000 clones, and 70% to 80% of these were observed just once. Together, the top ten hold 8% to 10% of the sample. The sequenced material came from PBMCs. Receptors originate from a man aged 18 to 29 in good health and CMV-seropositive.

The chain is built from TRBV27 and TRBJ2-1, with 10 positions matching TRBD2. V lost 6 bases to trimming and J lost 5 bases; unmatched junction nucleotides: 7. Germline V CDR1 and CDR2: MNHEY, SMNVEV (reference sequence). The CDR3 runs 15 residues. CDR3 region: CASRESSGSHNEQFF. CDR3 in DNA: TGTGCCAGCAGAGAATCTAGCGGGAGCCACAATGAGCAGTTCTTC.

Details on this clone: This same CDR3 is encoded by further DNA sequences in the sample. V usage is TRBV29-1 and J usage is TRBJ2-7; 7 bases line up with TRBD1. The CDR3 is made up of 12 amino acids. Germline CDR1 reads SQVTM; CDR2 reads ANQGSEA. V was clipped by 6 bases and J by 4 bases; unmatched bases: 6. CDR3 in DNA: TGCAGCGTCCGCGACAGGGTATACGAGCAGTACTTC. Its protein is CSVRDRVYEQYF.

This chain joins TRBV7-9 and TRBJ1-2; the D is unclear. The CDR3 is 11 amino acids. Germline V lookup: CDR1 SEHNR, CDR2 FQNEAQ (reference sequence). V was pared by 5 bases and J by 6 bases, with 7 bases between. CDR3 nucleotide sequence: TGTGCCAGCAGCGGTCGGGATGGCTACACCTTC. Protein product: CASSGRDGYTF. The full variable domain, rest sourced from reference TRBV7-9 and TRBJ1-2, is DTGVSQNPRHKITKRGQNVTFRCDPISEHNRLYWYRQTLGQGPEFLTYFQNEAQLEKSRLLSDRFSAERPKGSFSTLEIQRTEQGDSAMYLCASSGRDGYTFGSGTRLTVV.

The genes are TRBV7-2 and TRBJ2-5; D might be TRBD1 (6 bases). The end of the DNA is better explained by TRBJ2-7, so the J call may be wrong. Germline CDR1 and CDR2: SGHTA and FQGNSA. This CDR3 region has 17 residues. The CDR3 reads CATQTRDTLPWVDEQYF. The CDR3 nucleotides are TGTGCCACTCAAACCCGGGACACCCTTCCTTGGGTCGACGAGCAGTACTTC.

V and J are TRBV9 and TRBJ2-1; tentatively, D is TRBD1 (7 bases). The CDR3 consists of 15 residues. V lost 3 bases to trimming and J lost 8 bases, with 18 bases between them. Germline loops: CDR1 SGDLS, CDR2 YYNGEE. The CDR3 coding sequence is TGTGCCAGCAGCGAGGGGTGGGCAGGGGGGTATGAGCAGTTCTTC. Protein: CASSEGWAGGYEQFF.

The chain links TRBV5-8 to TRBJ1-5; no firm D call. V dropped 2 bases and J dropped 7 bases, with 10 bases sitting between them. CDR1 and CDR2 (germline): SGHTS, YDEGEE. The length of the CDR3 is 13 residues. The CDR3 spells CASSFSENQPQHF. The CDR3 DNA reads TGTGCCAGCAGCTTCTCGGAGAACCAGCCCCAGCATTTT.

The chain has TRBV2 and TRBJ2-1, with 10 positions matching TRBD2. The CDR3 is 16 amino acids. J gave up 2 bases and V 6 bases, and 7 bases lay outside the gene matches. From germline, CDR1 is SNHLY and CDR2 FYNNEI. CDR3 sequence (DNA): TGTGCCAGCAGAGCTAGCGGGAGACGAACCTACAATGAGCAGTTCTTC. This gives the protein CASRASGRRTYNEQFF.

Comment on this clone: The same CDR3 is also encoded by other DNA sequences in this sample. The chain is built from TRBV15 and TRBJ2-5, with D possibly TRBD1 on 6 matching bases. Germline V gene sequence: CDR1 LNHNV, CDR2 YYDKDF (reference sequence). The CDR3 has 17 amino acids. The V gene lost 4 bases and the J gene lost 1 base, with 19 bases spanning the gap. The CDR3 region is CATSTGQQEVVQETQYF. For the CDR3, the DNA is TGTGCCACCAGCACAGGACAGCAGGAGGTCGTCCAAGAGACCCAGTACTTC.

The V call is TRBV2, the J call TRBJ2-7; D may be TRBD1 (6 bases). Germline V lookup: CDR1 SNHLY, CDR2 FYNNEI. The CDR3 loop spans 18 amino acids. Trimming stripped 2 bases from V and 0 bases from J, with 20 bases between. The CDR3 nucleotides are TGTGCCAGCAGTGAATCGAGGACAGCAGCAGTTTCCTCCTACGAGCAGTACTTC. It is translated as CASSESRTAAVSSYEQYF.

Here the CDR3 reads CASSQDIRGKTYNSPLHF. CDR3 nucleotides: TGCGCCAGCAGCCAAGATATTCGGGGGAAAACGTATAATTCACCCCTCCACTTT. This chain uses TRBV4-1 with TRBJ1-6, with D tentatively TRBD1 (5 bases). The CDR3 is made up of 18 amino acids. Between the trimmed V and J ends, which lost 0 bases and 4 bases, there was a span of 16 bases. Germline CDR1 is MGHRA and CDR2 is YSYEKL.

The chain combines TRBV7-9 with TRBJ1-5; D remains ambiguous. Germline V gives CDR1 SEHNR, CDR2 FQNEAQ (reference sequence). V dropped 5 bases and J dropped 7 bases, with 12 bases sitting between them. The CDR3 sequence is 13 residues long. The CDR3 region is CASSPKPGQPQHF. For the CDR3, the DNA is TGTGCCAGCAGCCCCAAGCCGGGACAGCCCCAGCATTTT.

The CDR3 DNA reads TGTGCCAGCAGTTACAGCCTCCAGGGGGCTTCAGAGACCCAGTACTTC. Protein: CASSYSLQGASETQYF. The rearrangement uses TRBV6-5 and TRBJ2-5; 8 positions match TRBD1. The length of the CDR3 is 16 residues. With 2 bases clipped from V and 4 bases from J, the junction kept 9 bases outside the gene matches. Germline V gene data show CDR1 as MNHEY and CDR2 as SVGAGI.

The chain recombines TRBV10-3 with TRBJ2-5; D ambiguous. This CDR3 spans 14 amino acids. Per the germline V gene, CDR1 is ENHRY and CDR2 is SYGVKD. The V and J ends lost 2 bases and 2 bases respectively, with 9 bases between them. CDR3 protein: CAISEGSSQETQYF. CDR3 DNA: TGTGCCATCAGTGAGGGCAGTTCTCAAGAGACCCAGTACTTC.

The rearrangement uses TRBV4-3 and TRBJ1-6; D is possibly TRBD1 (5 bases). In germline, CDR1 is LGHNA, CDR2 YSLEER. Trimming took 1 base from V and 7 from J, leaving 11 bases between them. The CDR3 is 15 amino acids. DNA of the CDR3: TGCGCCAGCAGCCAAGGAAGTCGGGGGAATTCACCCCTCCACTTT. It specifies CASSQGSRGNSPLHF.

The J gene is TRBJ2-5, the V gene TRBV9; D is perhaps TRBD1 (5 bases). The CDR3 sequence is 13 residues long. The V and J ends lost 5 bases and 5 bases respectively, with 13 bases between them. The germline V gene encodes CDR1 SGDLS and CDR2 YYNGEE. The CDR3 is CASSQGSRETQYF. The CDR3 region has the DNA TGTGCCAGCAGTCAGGGATCGCGGGAGACCCAGTACTTC.

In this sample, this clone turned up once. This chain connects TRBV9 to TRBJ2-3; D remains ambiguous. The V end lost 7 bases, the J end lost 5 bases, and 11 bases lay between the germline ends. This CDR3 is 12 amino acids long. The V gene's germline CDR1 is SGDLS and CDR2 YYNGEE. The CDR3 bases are TGTGCCAGCGGGCATCAAGGAGATACGCAGTATTTT. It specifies CASGHQGDTQYF.